This T cell receptor (beta chain) was identified in a study of neurological immune-mediated disorders. CDR3 size: 14 residues. Looked up from germline, CDR1 is DFQATT and CDR2 is SNEGSKA (reference sequence). The ends were cut back, 2 bases at V and 5 bases at J, with 13 bases in the middle. This clonotype was counted ten times or more. TCRdb reprocessed the 5' RACE reads with MiXCR, giving one entry per CDR3 protein. The sample holds 35,000 to 50,000 distinct CDR3 sequences, 2% to 3% seen once. The receptor was isolated from a man in his forties or fifties with multiple sclerosis. The rearrangement joins TRBV20-1 to TRBJ2-1; possible D gene TRBD2, 6 bases. Sequenced material: PBMCs. The chain's CDR3 is CSARPPGLNNEQFF. The CDR3 coding sequence is TGCAGTGCTAGACCACCGGGACTTAACAATGAGCAGTTCTTC.